This TCR beta chain originates from a study of T cells expressing NK-cell markers. Looked up from germline, CDR1 is MNHEY and CDR2 is SMNVEV (reference sequence). The length of the CDR3 is 15 residues. TCRdb reworked the 5' RACE reads into one entry per CDR3 protein, no DNA. This table lists about 150,000 distinct CDR3 sequences. Sequencing was carried out using blood T cells: a sorted CD56 or NKG2C T cell subset, CD4+ or CD8+ T cells, or bulk PBMC T cells (not recorded which). The TCR was taken from a woman in her forties or fifties in good health. The chain carries TRBV27 and TRBJ2-1; without DNA, the TCRdb call of TRBD2 cannot be checked. The CDR3: CASSLLDGLADEQFF.